Each of the 14 T cell receptor beta chains below was sequenced from the same sample in a study of blood T cell repertoires in COVID-19. TCRdb's table, derived via immunoSEQ multiplex PCR, lists solely in-frame clones and lacks some. The table shows around 69,000 clones, with approximately 84% occurring only once. The sequencing input was peripheral blood. The receptor set was obtained from a man aged 50-60 years with active COVID-19.

CDR3 DNA: TGTGCCAGCAGCTTAGATCCGGGGGGGAGGTATGGCTACACCTTC. This encodes CASSLDPGGRYGYTF. The V gene is TRBV11-2, the J gene TRBJ1-2, with D tentatively TRBD1 (5 bases). With 0 bases removed from V and 5 bases from J, the gap between germline ends came to 13 bases. CDR1 is SGHAT, CDR2 FQNNGV, per germline. This CDR3 is built from 15 residues.

V and J are TRBV5-4 and TRBJ2-7; D perhaps matches TRBD1 (5 bases). The CDR3 is 15 residues long. The germline CDR1 and CDR2 sequences are SGHNT and YYREEE (reference sequence). The V end lost 4 bases, the J end lost 6 bases, and 20 bases lay between the germline ends. The CDR3 spells CASSLPDSGGGEQYF. As DNA, the CDR3 is TGTGCCAGCAGCCTACCCGACAGTGGTGGCGGCGAGCAGTACTTC.

The CDR3: CASSSTGTSSYNEQFF. DNA for the CDR3: TGTGCCAGTAGTAGCACCGGGACTTCCTCCTACAATGAGCAGTTCTTC. V usage is TRBV19 and J usage is TRBJ2-1, with a weak D call TRBD2 (6 bases). The CDR3 is made up of 16 amino acids. Trimming left V 4 bases short and J 0 bases short, with 13 bases between. Germline CDR1 is LNHDA and CDR2 is SQIVND (reference sequence).

The V and J genes are TRBV5-6 and TRBJ1-4, with D tentatively TRBD1 (5 bases). The V end was cut by 3 bases, the J end by 4 bases, with 13 bases between. The germline CDR1 and CDR2 sequences are SGHDT and YYEEEE. This CDR3 is 15 amino acids long. The CDR3 nucleotides read TGTGCCAGCAGCTCCCGACAGTATCGTAATGAAAAACTGTTTTTT. Protein: CASSSRQYRNEKLFF.

V and J are TRBV3-1 (or the pseudogene TRBV3-2) and TRBJ2-1; tentative D call: TRBD2 (6 bases). CDR1 LGHDT and CDR2 YNNKEL come from the germline V gene (reference sequence). This CDR3 comprises 16 residues. V was cut by 3 bases and J by 0 bases, with 12 bases left in between. The CDR3 bases are TGTGCCAGCAGCCAGGGCGGGGCCAGCTCCTACAATGAGCAGTTCTTC. It specifies CASSQGGASSYNEQFF.

The chain employs TRBV19 and TRBJ2-5, with a possible D match to TRBD1 (6 bases). There are 11 residues in the CDR3. V shed 10 bases and J shed 4 bases, with 10 bases lying between them. The germline V gene has CDR1 LNHDA and CDR2 SQIVND (reference sequence). The CDR3 bases are TGTGCCACGCAGGGGCGAGAGACCCAGTACTTC. This codes for CATQGRETQYF.

The chain employs TRBV7-8 and TRBJ1-1; TRBD1 matches 8 bases. CDR3 length: 14 amino acids. Trimming took 2 bases from V and 5 from J; bases not matched to a gene: 4. Germline CDR1 reads SGHVS; CDR2 reads FQNEAQ. The CDR3 nucleotides read TGTGCCAGCAGCTTATACCAGGGGGCGACTGAAGCTTTCTTT. It specifies CASSLYQGATEAFF.

This chain links TRBV5-1 with TRBJ2-3, with a possible D match to TRBD1 (6 bases). Germline assignment: CDR1 SGHRS and CDR2 YFSETQ. The length of the CDR3 is 15 residues. The ends were cut back, 4 bases at V and 2 bases at J, with 14 bases in the middle. The CDR3 DNA reads as TGCGCCAGCAGCGCGACAGGAATGCCCACAGATACGCAGTATTTT. Translation gives CASSATGMPTDTQYF.

The CDR3, as DNA: TGCGCCAGCAGCTTGGAGGTACAGTCGTATGGCTACACCTTC. Protein sequence: CASSLEVQSYGYTF. V is TRBV5-1 and J is TRBJ1-2; D gene uncertain. Germline V gene lookup returns CDR1 SGHRS and CDR2 YFSETQ. This CDR3 comprises 14 residues. V shed 0 bases and J shed 5 bases, with 11 bases lying between them.

This clone was counted between two and nine times. The chain is built from TRBV18 and TRBJ2-5, with a tentative D call TRBD1 (5 bases). V was cut by 2 bases and J by 7 bases, with 14 bases left in between. Germline V gene data show CDR1 as KGHSH and CDR2 as LQKENI. This CDR3 is 14 amino acids long. CDR3 in amino acids: CASSPRTPQGTQYF. CDR3 nucleotide sequence: TGTGCCAGCTCACCAAGGACCCCGCAGGGGACCCAGTACTTC. Using reference TRBV18 and TRBJ2-5 for the parts outside the CDR3, the full variable domain is NAGVMQNPRHLVRRRGQEARLRCSPMKGHSHVYWYRQLPEEGLKFMVYLQKENIIDESGMPKERFSAEFPKEGPSILRIQQVVRGDSAAYFCASSPRTPQGTQYFGPGTRLLVL.

This clone was picked up a small number of times. This chain uses TRBV9 with TRBJ2-2; 8 nucleotides match TRBD1. V dropped 2 bases and J dropped 6; count of bases not matched to a gene: 6. The CDR3 is made up of 15 amino acids. The germline V gene encodes CDR1 SGDLS and CDR2 YYNGEE. CDR3 DNA sequence: TGTGCCAGCAGCGTTAGCCCAGGGGGCCCCGGGGAGCTGTTTTTT. Translated, it gives CASSVSPGGPGELFF.

The CDR3 region has the DNA TGTGCCAGCAGGGTCGGGGAGCAGTACTTC. Translating it yields CASRVGEQYF. This rearrangement joins TRBV2 to TRBJ2-7, with D unclear. CDR3 size: 10 residues. The V end was cut by 6 bases, the J end by 7 bases, with 7 bases between. From germline, CDR1 is SNHLY and CDR2 FYNNEI.

The rearrangement uses TRBV7-9 and TRBJ2-7; 9 bases line up with TRBD1. Germline-derived CDR1 and CDR2 are SEHNR and FQNEAQ (reference sequence). The CDR3 runs to 14 residues. The ends lost 5 bases at V and 5 bases at J; junction bases unmatched: 7. This chain's CDR3 is CASSPWTGEDEQYF. As DNA, the CDR3 is TGTGCCAGCAGCCCATGGACAGGGGAGGACGAGCAGTACTTC.

The CDR3 loop reads CAISESGDGQPQHF. Written as DNA, the CDR3 is TGTGCCATCAGTGAGTCGGGAGACGGTCAGCCCCAGCATTTT. This rearrangement joins TRBV10-3 to TRBJ1-5; D unclear. Germline V CDR1 and CDR2: ENHRY, SYGVKD. With 0 bases removed from V and 6 bases from J, the gap between germline ends came to 9 bases. The CDR3 loop spans 14 amino acids.